One sample yielded the 20 T cell receptor beta chains listed below, sequenced in a study of blood T cell repertoires in COVID-19 (dated by TCRdb to about 2020). Libraries came from the immunoSEQ multiplex PCR assay. TCRdb provides this immuneACCESS table in a form limited to in-frame rearrangements. Some clones are lacking; in checked studies, under half of them reflect an unresolved V gene, and why the rest are absent is not known. A total of about 170,000 clones appear in this sample, 75% to 90% of them only once. The ten biggest clones cover around 0.77% of the sample. What was sequenced was PBMCs or T cells enriched from blood (not recorded which). Source of these receptors: a woman younger than 30 who had recovered from COVID-19.

The chain combines TRBV5-6 with TRBJ2-7; TRBD1 might be the D (5 bases). Trimming stripped 4 bases from V and 6 bases from J, with 14 bases between. CDR3 length: 13 residues. Germline lookup yields CDR1 SGHDT and CDR2 YYEEEE. In nucleotides, the CDR3 is TGTGCCAGCAGCCGACAGTACTACGGCGAGCAGTACTTC. Its translation: CASSRQYYGEQYF.

V usage is TRBV3-1 (or the pseudogene TRBV3-2) and J usage is TRBJ1-2; 8 bases are a match to TRBD1. This CDR3 has 13 amino acids. J lost 5 bases, V lost 4 bases, and 3 bases had no gene match. Germline-derived CDR1 and CDR2 are LGHDT and YNNKEL (reference sequence). The CDR3 is CASSRDRYYGYTF. CDR3 DNA sequence: TGTGCCAGCAGCCGGGACAGGTATTATGGCTACACCTTC.

This chain connects TRBV6-5 to TRBJ2-7; maybe TRBD1 (6 bases). This CDR3 is built from 15 residues. The germline V gene has CDR1 MNHEY and CDR2 SVGAGI. Between the trimmed V and J ends, which lost 0 bases and 4 bases, there was a span of 13 bases. CDR3 in DNA: TGTGCCAGCAGTTACTCAGGGACATTCCAATACGAGCAGTACTTC. Protein product: CASSYSGTFQYEQYF.

V gene TRBV28 combines with J gene TRBJ1-1, with unresolved D. Germline assignment: CDR1 MDHEN and CDR2 SYDVKM. The CDR3 totals 14 residues. V shed 8 bases and J shed 4 bases, with 17 bases lying between them. CDR3 DNA: TGTGCCAGCCCCCCGGCCGGGTCGGGCACTGAAGCTTTCTTT. This encodes CASPPAGSGTEAFF.

The rearrangement links TRBV18 to TRBJ2-5; possible D gene TRBD2, 6 bases. V shed 0 bases and J shed 5 bases, with 10 bases lying between them. The CDR3 has 14 amino acids. Germline CDR1 and CDR2: KGHSH and LQKENI. In DNA, the CDR3 is TGTGCCAGCTCACCACCGCCGGGGAGGGAGACCCAGTACTTC. Protein sequence: CASSPPPGRETQYF.

This chain uses TRBV14 with TRBJ2-1; a possible D gene is TRBD2 (6 bases). Germline CDR1 and CDR2: SGHDN and FVKESK. Trimming shortened V by 1 base and J by 8 bases, and 24 bases separated the two germline ends. This CDR3 region has 18 residues. For the CDR3, the DNA is TGTGCCAGCAGCCAAGTAATCTCAGGAACTAGCCCTTGGGATGAGCAGTTCTTC. Residues: CASSQVISGTSPWDEQFF.

Only one count was recorded for this clone. The V gene is TRBV29-1, the J gene TRBJ1-1, with D possibly being TRBD1 (6 bases). CDR3 size: 12 residues. Per the germline V gene, CDR1 is SQVTM and CDR2 is ANQGSEA. V lost 4 bases and J 10 bases, leaving 16 bases between the germline ends. The CDR3 sequence is CSVAADSQRAFF. The CDR3 DNA reads TGCAGCGTTGCGGCGGACAGCCAGCGAGCTTTCTTT.

V usage is TRBV28 and J usage is TRBJ1-2, with 8 bases aligning to TRBD1. Germline loops: CDR1 MDHEN, CDR2 SYDVKM. J lost 6 bases, V lost 7 bases, and 13 bases had no gene match. This CDR3 has 15 residues. CDR3 sequence reads: CASTLLGAGGDGYTF. The CDR3 region has the DNA TGTGCCAGCACTCTATTAGGGGCAGGGGGCGATGGCTACACCTTC.

The chain links TRBV10-3 to TRBJ2-2; D is ambiguous. The V end was cut by 0 bases, the J end by 2 bases, with 10 bases between. This CDR3 comprises 16 residues. In germline, CDR1 is ENHRY, CDR2 SYGVKD. The CDR3 sequence is CAISESRVPNTGELFF. The DNA for the CDR3 is TGTGCCATCAGTGAGTCGCGAGTCCCCAACACCGGGGAGCTGTTTTTT.

The chain recombines TRBV10-3 with TRBJ2-2; 9 positions agree with TRBD1. The CDR3 is made up of 16 amino acids. V shed 9 bases, J shed 0 bases, and the junction held 8 bases outside the gene matches. CDR1 is ENHRY and CDR2 is SYGVKD in the germline V gene. CDR3 sequence (DNA): TGTGCCATTAGAGGACAGGGGTTGGCGAACACCGGGGAGCTGTTTTTT. Residues: CAIRGQGLANTGELFF.

The V and J genes are TRBV20-1 and TRBJ2-7, with a weak D call TRBD1 (5 bases). V gave up 3 bases and J gave up 5 bases, with 14 bases separating them. The CDR3 runs 13 residues. Germline CDR1 and CDR2: DFQATT and SNEGSKA (reference sequence). The CDR3 is CSASAQGGHEQYF. The DNA for the CDR3 is TGCAGTGCTAGTGCGCAGGGTGGCCACGAGCAGTACTTC.

About this clone: This CDR3 is also generated by other DNA sequences in the sample. V gene TRBV27 combines with J gene TRBJ2-7, with TRBD2 matching over 8 bases. Trimming took 5 bases from V and 4 from J; bases not matched to a gene: 4. Germline V lookup: CDR1 MNHEY, CDR2 SMNVEV (reference sequence). The CDR3 runs 13 residues. CDR3 amino acids: CASSPGGAYEQYF. CDR3 in DNA: TGTGCCAGCAGTCCGGGGGGGGCTTACGAGCAGTACTTC.

The chain is built from TRBV27 and TRBJ2-6, with D perhaps matching TRBD1 (5 bases). Trimming left V 2 bases short and J 0 bases short, with 11 bases between. Looked up from germline, CDR1 is MNHEY and CDR2 is SMNVEV (reference sequence). CDR3 length equals 17 residues. CDR3 DNA sequence: TGTGCCAGCAGTTTACTAGGGGCTGTCTCTGGGGCCAACGTCCTGACTTTC. Its translation is CASSLLGAVSGANVLTF. The variable domain in full, with the rest retrieved from reference TRBV27 and TRBJ2-6, is EAQVTQNPRYLITVTGKKLTVTCSQNMNHEYMSWYRQDPGLGLRQIYYSMNVEVTDKGDVPEGYKVSRKEKRNFPLILESPSPNQTSLYFCASSLLGAVSGANVLTFGAGSRLTVL.

This clone was recorded only once. V is TRBV4-1 and J is TRBJ1-1; the match to TRBD1 covers 7 bases. This CDR3 has 16 amino acids. V lost 0 bases to trimming and J lost 0 bases; unmatched junction nucleotides: 4. The germline CDR1 and CDR2 sequences are MGHRA and YSYEKL. CDR3 nucleotides: TGCGCCAGCAGCCAAGAGGCAGGGGGTATGAACACTGAAGCTTTCTTT. Protein product: CASSQEAGGMNTEAFF.

This clone showed up just once. V and J are TRBV6-1 and TRBJ1-5, with a weak D call TRBD1 (5 bases). The V gene lost 3 bases and the J gene lost 7 bases, with 13 bases spanning the gap. Germline lookup yields CDR1 MNHNS and CDR2 SASEGT. The CDR3 loop spans 14 amino acids. CDR3 protein: CASSDLWGVQPQHF. In DNA, the CDR3 is TGTGCCAGCAGTGATCTATGGGGGGTCCAGCCCCAGCATTTT.

The chain combines TRBV19 with TRBJ2-1; TRBD1 might be the D (5 bases). Trimming cost V 8 bases and J 3 bases, with 8 bases left between them. Germline lookup yields CDR1 LNHDA and CDR2 SQIVND (reference sequence). The CDR3 contains 12 residues. The CDR3 region is CASQGGYNEQFF. CDR3 nucleotide sequence: TGTGCCAGTCAGGGTGGCTACAATGAGCAGTTCTTC. The whole variable domain, remainder taken from reference TRBV19 and TRBJ2-1, is DGGITQSPKYLFRKEGQNVTLSCEQNLNHDAMYWYRQDPGQGLRLIYYSQIVNDFQKGDIAEGYSVSREKKESFPLTVTSAQKNPTAFYLCASQGGYNEQFFGPGTRLTVL.

The chain is built from TRBV19 and TRBJ1-2; 7 bases map to TRBD1. In germline, CDR1 is LNHDA, CDR2 SQIVND (reference sequence). The CDR3 totals 14 residues. V was pared by 8 bases and J by 6 bases, with 12 bases of the junction left unmatched. The CDR3 DNA reads TGTGCCAGTCGACAGGGCCGGGGAGATAATGGCTACACCTTC. This sequence encodes CASRQGRGDNGYTF.

The CDR3 nucleotides read TGTGCCAGCTACGGAGACGACCCAAATCAGCCCCAGCATTTT. Residues: CASYGDDPNQPQHF. The chain employs TRBV6-5 and TRBJ1-5; D gene unclear. This CDR3 is 14 amino acids long. Germline V gene data show CDR1 as MNHEY and CDR2 as SVGAGI. V was clipped by 8 bases and J by 4 bases, with 15 bases between them.

In this sample, this clone turned up a few times. This chain joins TRBV6-1 and TRBJ2-7; 9 nucleotides align to TRBD1. Germline values: CDR1 MNHNS, CDR2 SASEGT. The V segment lost 2 bases and the J segment 5 bases; nucleotides outside the gene matches: 10. The CDR3 loop spans 16 amino acids. The CDR3 region has the DNA TGTGCCAGCAGTGAATTCGGGGGACAGGGAAGAAACGAGCAGTACTTC. It encodes CASSEFGGQGRNEQYF.

The V call is TRBV5-1, the J call TRBJ2-7; 15 nucleotides line up with TRBD2. The CDR3 covers 19 residues. Germline-derived CDR1 and CDR2 are SGHRS and YFSETQ. V shed 0 bases, J shed 0 bases, and the junction held 7 bases outside the gene matches. CDR3 loop: CASSLVRTSGRAFSYEQYF. In nucleotides, the CDR3 is TGCGCCAGCAGCTTGGTTAGGACTAGCGGGAGGGCCTTCTCCTACGAGCAGTACTTC.